This entry describes one T cell receptor (beta chain). Its antigen is not identified. These data come from a study of shared clonotypes between healthy human individuals. Findings and caveats of the study: Of the naive CD4 clonotypes, roughly 5.2% were shared across a few donors. Clonotype sharing among donors was expected to depend on sequencing depth.

Method: immunoSEQ multiplex PCR; TCRdb's copy keeps in-frame clones and lacks some. Among 150,000 to 200,000 clones listed, about 93% were seen once. CDR1 is LNHDA and CDR2 is SQIVND in the germline V gene (reference sequence). With V trimmed by 4 bases and J by 7 bases, 5 bases remained unmatched. The CDR3 is 14 residues long. The clonotype comes from a woman in her twenties or thirties in good health. The sequenced material came from naive CD4+ T cells sorted from blood. Regarding subset: CD45RA+ positively selected. V is TRBV19 and J is TRBJ2-1; 9 bases align to TRBD1. The CDR3 coding sequence is TGTGCCAGTAGTACAACAGGGGGCAGGAATGAGCAGTTCTTC. Its translation is CASSTTGGRNEQFF.